These 2 T cell receptor beta chains were all obtained from the same sample, sequenced in a study of cytomegalovirus exposure and HLA in healthy donors. Repertoires were generated with immunoSEQ multiplex PCR, while TCRdb's copy carries only in-frame clones and drops some. The table lists 200,000 to 250,000 clones, about 90% of them singletons. The specimen sequenced was PBMCs. These receptors all stem from a woman younger than 30 in good health and CMV-seronegative.

The V gene is TRBV10-3, the J gene TRBJ2-7; TRBD2 matches 7 bases. There are 14 residues in the CDR3. CDR1 is ENHRY and CDR2 is SYGVKD in the germline V gene. V was clipped by 6 bases and J by 3 bases; unmatched bases: 8. CDR3: CAISTSVGLYEQYF. CDR3 nucleotides: TGTGCCATCAGCACTAGCGTGGGCCTCTACGAGCAGTACTTC.

The chain carries TRBV30 and TRBJ2-2; TRBD2 agrees at 8 bases. The CDR3 length is 16 residues. From germline, CDR1 is GTSNPN and CDR2 SVGIG (reference sequence). V shed 2 bases, J shed 4 bases, and the junction held 9 bases outside the gene matches. The CDR3 sequence is CAWSSLAGRVTGELFF. The DNA of the CDR3 is TGTGCCTGGAGTTCCTTAGCGGGACGGGTCACCGGGGAGCTGTTTTTT.